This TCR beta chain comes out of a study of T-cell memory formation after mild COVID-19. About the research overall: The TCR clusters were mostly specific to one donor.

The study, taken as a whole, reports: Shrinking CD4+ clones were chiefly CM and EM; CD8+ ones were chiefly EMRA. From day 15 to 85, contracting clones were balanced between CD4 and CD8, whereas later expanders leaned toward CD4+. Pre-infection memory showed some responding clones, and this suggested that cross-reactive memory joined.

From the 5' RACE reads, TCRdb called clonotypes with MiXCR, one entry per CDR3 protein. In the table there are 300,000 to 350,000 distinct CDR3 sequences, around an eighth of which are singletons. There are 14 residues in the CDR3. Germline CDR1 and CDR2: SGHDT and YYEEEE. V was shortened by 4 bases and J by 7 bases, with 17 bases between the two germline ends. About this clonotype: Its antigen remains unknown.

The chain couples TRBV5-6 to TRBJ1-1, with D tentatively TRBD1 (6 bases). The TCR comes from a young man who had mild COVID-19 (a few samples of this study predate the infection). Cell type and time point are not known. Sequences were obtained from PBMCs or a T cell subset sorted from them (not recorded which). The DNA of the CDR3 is TGTGCCAGCAGCCCGCTACAGGGACTTGTTGAAGCTTTCTTT. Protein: CASSPLQGLVEAFF.